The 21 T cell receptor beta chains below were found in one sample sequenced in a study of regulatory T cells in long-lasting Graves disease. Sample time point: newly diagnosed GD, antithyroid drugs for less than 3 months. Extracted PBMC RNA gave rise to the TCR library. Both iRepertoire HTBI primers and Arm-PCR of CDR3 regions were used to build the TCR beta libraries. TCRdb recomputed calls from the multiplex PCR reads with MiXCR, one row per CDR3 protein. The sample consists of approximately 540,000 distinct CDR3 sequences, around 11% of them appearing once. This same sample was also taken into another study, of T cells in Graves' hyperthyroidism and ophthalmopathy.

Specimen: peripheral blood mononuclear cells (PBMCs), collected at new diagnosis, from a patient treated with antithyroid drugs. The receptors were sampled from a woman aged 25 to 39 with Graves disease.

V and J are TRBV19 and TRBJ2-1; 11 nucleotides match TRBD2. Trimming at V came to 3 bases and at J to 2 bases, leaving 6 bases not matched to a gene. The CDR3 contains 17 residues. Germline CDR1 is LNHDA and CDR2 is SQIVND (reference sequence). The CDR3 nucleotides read TGTGCCAGTAGTATCCGGCTACTAGCGGGAGCCTACAATGAGCAGTTCTTC. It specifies CASSIRLLAGAYNEQFF.

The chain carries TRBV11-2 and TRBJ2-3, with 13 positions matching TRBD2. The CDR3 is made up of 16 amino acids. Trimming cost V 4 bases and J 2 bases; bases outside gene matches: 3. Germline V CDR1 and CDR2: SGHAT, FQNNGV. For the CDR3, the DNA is TGTGCCAGCAGCTGGACTAGCGGGGGAACCACAGATACGCAGTATTTT. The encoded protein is CASSWTSGGTTDTQYF. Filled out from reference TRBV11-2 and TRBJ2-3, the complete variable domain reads EAGVAQSPRYKIIEKRQSVAFWCNPISGHATLYWYQQILGQGPKLLIQFQNNGVVDDSQLPKDRFSAERLKGVDSTLKIQPAKLEDSAVYLCASSWTSGGTTDTQYFGPGTRLTVL.

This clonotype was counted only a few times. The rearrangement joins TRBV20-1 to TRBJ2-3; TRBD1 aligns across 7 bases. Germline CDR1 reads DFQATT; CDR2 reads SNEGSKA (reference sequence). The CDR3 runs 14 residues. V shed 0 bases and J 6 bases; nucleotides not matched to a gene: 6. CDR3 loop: CSARDGTAVDTQYF. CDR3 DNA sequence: TGCAGTGCTAGAGATGGGACAGCCGTGGATACGCAGTATTTT.

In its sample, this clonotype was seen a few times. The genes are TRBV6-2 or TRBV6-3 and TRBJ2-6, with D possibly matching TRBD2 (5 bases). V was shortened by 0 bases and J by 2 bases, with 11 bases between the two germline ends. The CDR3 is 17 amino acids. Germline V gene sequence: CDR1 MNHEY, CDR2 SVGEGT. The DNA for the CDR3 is TGTGCCAGCAGTTACTCGAGTCGGGGAACTGGGGCCAACGTCCTGACTTTC. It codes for CASSYSSRGTGANVLTF.

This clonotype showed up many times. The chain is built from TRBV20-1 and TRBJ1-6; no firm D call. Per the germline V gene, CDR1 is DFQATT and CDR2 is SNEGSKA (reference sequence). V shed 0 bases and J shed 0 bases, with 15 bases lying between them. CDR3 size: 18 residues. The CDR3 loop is CSARDLLAGSSYNSPLHF. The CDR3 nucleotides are TGCAGTGCTAGAGATCTTTTGGCGGGAAGCTCCTATAATTCACCCCTCCACTTT.

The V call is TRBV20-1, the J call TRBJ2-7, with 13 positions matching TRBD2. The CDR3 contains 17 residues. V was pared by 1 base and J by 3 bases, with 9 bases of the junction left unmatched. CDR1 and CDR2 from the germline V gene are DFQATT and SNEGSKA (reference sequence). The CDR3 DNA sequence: TGCAGTGCTAGAGGCGGGACTAGCGGGACCAGAATCTACGAGCAGTACTTC. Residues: CSARGGTSGTRIYEQYF.

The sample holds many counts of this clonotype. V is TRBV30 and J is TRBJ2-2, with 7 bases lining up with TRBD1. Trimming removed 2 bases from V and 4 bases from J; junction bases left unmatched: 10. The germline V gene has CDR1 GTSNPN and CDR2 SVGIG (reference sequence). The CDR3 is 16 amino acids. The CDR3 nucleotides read TGTGCCTGGAGTATCGGGACAGCTATTTTCACCGGGGAGCTGTTTTTT. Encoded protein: CAWSIGTAIFTGELFF.

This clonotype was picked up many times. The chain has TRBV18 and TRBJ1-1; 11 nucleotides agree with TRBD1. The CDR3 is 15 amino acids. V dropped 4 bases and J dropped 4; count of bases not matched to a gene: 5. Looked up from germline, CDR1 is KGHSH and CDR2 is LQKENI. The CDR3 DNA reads TGTGCCAGCTCACGTGGACAGGGGGCGGCCACTGAAGCTTTCTTT. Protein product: CASSRGQGAATEAFF.

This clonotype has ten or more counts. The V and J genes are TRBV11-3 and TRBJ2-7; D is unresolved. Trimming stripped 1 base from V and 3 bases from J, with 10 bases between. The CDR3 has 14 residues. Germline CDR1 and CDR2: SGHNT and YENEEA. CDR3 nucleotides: TGTGCCAGCAGCTTAGGTTATACTCGCTACGAGCAGTACTTC. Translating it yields CASSLGYTRYEQYF. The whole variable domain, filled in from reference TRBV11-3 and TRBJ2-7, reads EAGVVQSPRYKIIEKKQPVAFWCNPISGHNTLYWYLQNLGQGPELLIRYENEEAVDDSQLPKDRFSAERLKGVDSTLKIQPAELGDSAVYLCASSLGYTRYEQYFGPGTRLTVT.

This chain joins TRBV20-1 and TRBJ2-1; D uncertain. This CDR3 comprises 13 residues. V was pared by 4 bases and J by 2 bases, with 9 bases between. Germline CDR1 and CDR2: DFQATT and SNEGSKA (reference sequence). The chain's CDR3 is CSAILGTYNEQFF. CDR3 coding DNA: TGCAGTGCTATATTGGGTACCTACAATGAGCAGTTCTTC.

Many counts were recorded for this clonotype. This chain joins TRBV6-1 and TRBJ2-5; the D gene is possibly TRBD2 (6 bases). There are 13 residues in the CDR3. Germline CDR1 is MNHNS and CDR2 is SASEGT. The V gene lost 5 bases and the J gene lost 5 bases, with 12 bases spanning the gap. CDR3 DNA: TGTGCCAGCAGTAACAGGAGGGAGGAGACCCAGTACTTC. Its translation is CASSNRREETQYF.

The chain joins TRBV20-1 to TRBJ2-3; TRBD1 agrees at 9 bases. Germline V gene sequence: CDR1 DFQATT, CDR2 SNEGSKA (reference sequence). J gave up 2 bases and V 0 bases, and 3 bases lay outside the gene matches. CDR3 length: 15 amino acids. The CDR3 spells CSARDHRGPTDTQYF. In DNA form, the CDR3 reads TGCAGTGCTAGAGACCACAGGGGGCCCACAGATACGCAGTATTTT.

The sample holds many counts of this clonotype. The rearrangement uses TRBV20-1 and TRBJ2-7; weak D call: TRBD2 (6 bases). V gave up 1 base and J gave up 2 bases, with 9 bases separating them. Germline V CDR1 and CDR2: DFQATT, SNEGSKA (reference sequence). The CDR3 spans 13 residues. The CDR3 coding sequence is TGCAGTGCTAGAGTCCAGCGGGCCTACGAGCAGTACTTC. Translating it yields CSARVQRAYEQYF.

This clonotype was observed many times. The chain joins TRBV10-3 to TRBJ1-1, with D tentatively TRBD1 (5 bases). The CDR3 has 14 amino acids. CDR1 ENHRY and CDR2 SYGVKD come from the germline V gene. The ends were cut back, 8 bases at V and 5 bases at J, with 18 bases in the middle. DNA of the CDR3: TGTGCCATCCGGGACCGCCTTCTGGGGACTGAAGCTTTCTTT. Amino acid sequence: CAIRDRLLGTEAFF.

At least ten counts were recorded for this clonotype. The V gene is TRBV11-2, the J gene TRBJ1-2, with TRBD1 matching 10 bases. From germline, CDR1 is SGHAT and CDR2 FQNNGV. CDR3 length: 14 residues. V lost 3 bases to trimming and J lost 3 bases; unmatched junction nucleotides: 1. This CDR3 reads CASSFGTGDYGYTF. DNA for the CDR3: TGTGCCAGCAGCTTTGGGACAGGGGACTATGGCTACACCTTC.

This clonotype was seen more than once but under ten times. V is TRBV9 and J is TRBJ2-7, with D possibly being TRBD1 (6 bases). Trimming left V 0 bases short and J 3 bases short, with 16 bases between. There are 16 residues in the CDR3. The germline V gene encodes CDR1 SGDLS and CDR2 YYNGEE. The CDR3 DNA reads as TGTGCCAGCAGCGTAGGGCCACGGACAGAGAACTACGAGCAGTACTTC. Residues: CASSVGPRTENYEQYF.

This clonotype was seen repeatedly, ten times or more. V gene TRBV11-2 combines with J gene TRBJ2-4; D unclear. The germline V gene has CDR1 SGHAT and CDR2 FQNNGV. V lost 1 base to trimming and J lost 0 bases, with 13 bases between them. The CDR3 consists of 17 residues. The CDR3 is CASSLVGTGLAKNIQYF. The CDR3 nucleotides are TGTGCCAGCAGCTTAGTTGGCACCGGTCTAGCCAAAAACATTCAGTACTTC.

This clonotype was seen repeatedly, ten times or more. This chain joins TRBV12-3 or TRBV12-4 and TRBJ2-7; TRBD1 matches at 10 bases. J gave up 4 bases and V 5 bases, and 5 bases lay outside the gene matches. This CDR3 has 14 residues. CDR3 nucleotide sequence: TGTGCCAGCAGTCATTGGACAGGGGGGTACGAGCAGTACTTC. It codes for CASSHWTGGYEQYF.

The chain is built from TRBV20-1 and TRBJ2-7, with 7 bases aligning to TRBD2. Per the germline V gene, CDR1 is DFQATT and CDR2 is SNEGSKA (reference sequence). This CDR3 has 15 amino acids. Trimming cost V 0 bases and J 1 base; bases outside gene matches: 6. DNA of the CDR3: TGCAGTGCTAGAGATGGGCGGGAGTTATCCTACGAGCAGTACTTC. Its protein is CSARDGRELSYEQYF.

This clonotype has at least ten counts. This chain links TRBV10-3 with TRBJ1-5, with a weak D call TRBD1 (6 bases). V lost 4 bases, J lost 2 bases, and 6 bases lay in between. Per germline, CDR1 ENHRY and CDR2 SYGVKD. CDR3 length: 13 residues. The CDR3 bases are TGTGCCATCAGTGCAGGGGGCAATCAGCCCCAGCATTTT. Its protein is CAISAGGNQPQHF.

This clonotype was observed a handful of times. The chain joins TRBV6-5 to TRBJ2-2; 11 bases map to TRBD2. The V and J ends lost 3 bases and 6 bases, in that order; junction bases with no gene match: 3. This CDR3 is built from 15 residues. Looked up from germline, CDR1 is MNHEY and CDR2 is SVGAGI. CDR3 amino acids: CASSYPSGRPGELFF. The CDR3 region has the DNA TGTGCCAGCAGTTATCCTAGCGGGAGGCCCGGGGAGCTGTTTTTT.